A selection of T cell receptor beta chains follows, all from one sample in a study of T cell responses to AZD1222 COVID-19 vaccine. Sequenced by immunoSEQ multiplex PCR; TCRdb stores in-frame clones only, minus some. Of approximately 200,000 clones in the sample, approximately 86% were seen once. The source was peripheral blood, collected on day 0 of AZD1222 vaccination. The receptor source for this set is an adult in good health. CDR3s include the opening cysteine and the closing phenylalanine or tryptophan. D genes are given only for firm matches. Size tells how often a clone was seen (once, few, many) or the class of an expanded clone, and some rows leave it out.

>NA|TRBV7-2|NA|TRBJ1-5|15
CASSLAINSNQPQHF
TGTGCCAGCAGCTTAGCGATCAATAGCAATCAGCCCCAGCATTTT
>TRBD1|TRBV3-1/TRBV3-2|NA|TRBJ1-6|15
CASSKLDRDNSPLHF
TGTGCCAGCAGCAAGCTAGACAGGGATAATTCACCCCTCCACTTT
>NA|TRBV3-1/TRBV3-2|NA|TRBJ2-7|14
CASSQTPNSYEQYF
TGTGCCAGCAGCCAAACTCCCAACTCCTACGAGCAGTACTTC
>NA|TRBV20-1|NA|TRBJ1-1|13
CSASPDMNTEAFF
TGCAGTGCTAGTCCGGACATGAACACTGAAGCTTTCTTT
>NA|TRBV5-1|NA|TRBJ1-4|15
CASSPTGATNEKLFF
TGCGCCAGCAGCCCAACGGGAGCAACTAATGAAAAACTGTTTTTT
>TRBD1|TRBV20-1|NA|TRBJ2-7|14
CSASSGTESYEQYF
TGCAGTGCTAGTTCCGGGACAGAATCCTACGAGCAGTACTTC
>NA|TRBV29-1|NA|TRBJ2-7|12
CSAGGFGLEQYF
TGCAGCGCTGGGGGGTTCGGGCTCGAGCAGTACTTC
>TRBD2|TRBV2|NA|TRBJ2-1|11
CATPTSGEQFF
TGTGCCACCCCGACTAGCGGTGAGCAGTTCTTC
>NA|TRBV6-1|NA|TRBJ2-3|16
CASSEALGTSTDTQYF
TGTGCCAGCAGCGAAGCCCTTGGGACTAGCACAGATACGCAGTATTTT
>TRBD1|TRBV2|NA|TRBJ1-3|16
CASSFPGQGTGNTIYF
TGTGCCAGCAGTTTTCCGGGACAGGGCACGGGAAACACCATATATTTT
>NA|TRBV2|once|TRBJ1-5|15
CASSEDSYGNQPQHF
TGTGCCAGCAGTGAGGACAGCTATGGCAATCAGCCCCAGCATTTT
>TRBD2|TRBV4-2|NA|TRBJ2-2|19
CASSQVLSGGLPDTGELFF
TGTGCCAGCAGCCAAGTTTTGAGCGGGGGGCTCCCCGACACCGGGGAGCTGTTTTTT
>NA|TRBV14|NA|TRBJ2-7|16
CASSQISPGPQAEQYF
TGTGCCAGCAGCCAAATTTCCCCGGGACCGCAAGCCGAGCAGTACTTC
>NA|TRBV28|NA|TRBJ2-7|14
CASRKHRDPYEQYF
TGTGCCAGCAGAAAACACAGGGACCCCTACGAGCAGTACTTC
>NA|TRBV12-3/TRBV12-4|NA|TRBJ1-1|13
CASSPRTRSEAFF
TGTGCCAGCAGTCCCAGGACCCGTAGCGAAGCTTTCTTT
>NA|TRBV20-1|NA|TRBJ1-6|16
CSASWDPSSYNSPLHF
TGCAGTGCTAGTTGGGACCCGAGCTCCTATAATTCACCCCTCCACTTT
>NA|TRBV5-8|NA|TRBJ1-1|16
CASSSGRGYTNTEAFF
TGTGCCAGCAGCTCGGGCCGGGGGTATACGAACACTGAAGCTTTCTTT
>NA|TRBV6-5|NA|TRBJ1-3|13
CASRRDSGNTIYF
TGTGCCAGCAGAAGGGACTCTGGAAACACCATATATTTT
>TRBD1|TRBV27|once|TRBJ1-1|14
CASSIQGDGTEAFF
TGTGCCAGCAGTATACAGGGGGACGGGACTGAAGCTTTCTTT
>TRBD1|TRBV19|NA|TRBJ2-7|15
CASSITGTGHYEQYF
TGTGCCAGTAGTATAACCGGGACAGGGCACTACGAGCAGTACTTC